The 11 T cell receptor beta chains below come from one sample, sequenced in a study of PD-L1 blockade in urothelial cancer. Assay: immunoSEQ multiplex PCR; the TCRdb copy retains only in-frame clones and omits some. This sample carries 100,000 to 150,000 clones, more than 70% of them seen once, and the ten largest clones take 2.4%. The time point: peripheral blood 6 weeks after treatment start. Sequences were derived from PBMCs, sampled around atezolizumab (anti-PD-L1) treatment. The receptors stem from a man aged 50 to 60 with urothelial cancer.

The genes are TRBV18 and TRBJ2-1; TRBD2 might be the D (5 bases). Trimming cost V 4 bases and J 5 bases, with 18 bases left between them. Germline V gene sequence: CDR1 KGHSH, CDR2 LQKENI. The CDR3 sequence is 16 residues long. CDR3 DNA: TGTGCCAGCTCACAAGCCAACCCCGCCGGGAACAATGAGCAGTTCTTC. Amino acid sequence: CASSQANPAGNNEQFF.

V and J are TRBV18 and TRBJ2-1, with 7 bases fitting TRBD1. With V trimmed by 6 bases and J by 6 bases, 5 bases remained unmatched. The germline V gene encodes CDR1 KGHSH and CDR2 LQKENI. The CDR3 consists of 13 residues. Written as DNA, the CDR3 is TGTGCCAGCTCCCGGGACAGAACCAATGAGCAGTTCTTC. This encodes CASSRDRTNEQFF.

V gene TRBV6-6 combines with J gene TRBJ1-5, with 11 bases that match TRBD1. The germline V gene has CDR1 MNHNY and CDR2 SVGAGI (reference sequence). The V and J ends lost 6 bases and 4 bases, in that order; junction bases with no gene match: 5. The CDR3 has 15 residues. The CDR3 coding sequence is TGTGCCAGCAGCACCGGGACAGGGGGAAATCAGCCCCAGCATTTT. It encodes CASSTGTGGNQPQHF.

The chain is built from TRBV7-8 and TRBJ2-5; D unresolved. Trimming removed 1 base from V and 4 bases from J, with 13 bases in between. There are 15 residues in the CDR3. Per the germline V gene, CDR1 is SGHVS and CDR2 is FQNEAQ. The CDR3 coding sequence is TGTGCCAGCAGCTTAGGTTTCGCGTCCCCAGAGACCCAGTACTTC. Protein sequence: CASSLGFASPETQYF.

The rearrangement joins TRBV11-2 to TRBJ2-1; TRBD2 matches at 12 bases. V was pared by 3 bases and J by 8 bases, with 14 bases of the junction left unmatched. This CDR3 contains 18 residues. CDR1 and CDR2 (germline): SGHAT, FQNNGV. The CDR3 nucleotides are TGTGCCAGCAGCTTCTCCCTGCTAGCGGGAGGGCTGATGGATGAGCAGTTCTTC. Its protein product is CASSFSLLAGGLMDEQFF.

The chain carries TRBV19 and TRBJ2-1; 9 bases line up with TRBD2. J gave up 1 base and V 3 bases, and 10 bases lay outside the gene matches. Germline CDR1 is LNHDA and CDR2 is SQIVND (reference sequence). The CDR3 consists of 18 residues. The CDR3 sequence: CASSMGGGTSRSYNEQFF. In nucleotides, the CDR3 is TGTGCCAGTAGTATGGGGGGCGGGACTAGCCGATCCTACAATGAGCAGTTCTTC. Full variable domain (missing parts from reference TRBV19 and TRBJ2-1): DGGITQSPKYLFRKEGQNVTLSCEQNLNHDAMYWYRQDPGQGLRLIYYSQIVNDFQKGDIAEGYSVSREKKESFPLTVTSAQKNPTAFYLCASSMGGGTSRSYNEQFFGPGTRLTVL.

The chain uses TRBV5-1 and TRBJ2-5; D is undetermined. CDR1 and CDR2 (germline): SGHRS, YFSETQ. This CDR3 region has 12 residues. The ends were cut back, 3 bases at V and 5 bases at J, with 8 bases in the middle. CDR3 loop: CASSYSAETQYF. The CDR3 nucleotides read TGCGCCAGCAGCTATTCAGCGGAGACCCAGTACTTC.

The chain employs TRBV10-3 and TRBJ1-1; TRBD1 aligns across 7 bases. Unmatched junction bases numbered 4, after V lost 9 bases and J lost 6 bases. This CDR3 is 11 amino acids long. CDR1 is ENHRY, CDR2 SYGVKD, per germline. The CDR3 DNA sequence: TGTGCCATTGGAGGGGGCGCTGAAGCTTTCTTT. Its protein product is CAIGGGAEAFF.

CDR3 protein: CASSLEGTSGNQPQHF. DNA for the CDR3: TGTGCCAGCAGCTTAGAAGGCACATCGGGGAATCAGCCCCAGCATTTT. The V call is TRBV7-2, the J call TRBJ1-5; no reliable D call. V lost 1 base, J lost 4 bases, and 14 bases lay in between. This CDR3 spans 16 amino acids. The germline CDR1 and CDR2 sequences are SGHTA and FQGNSA. Full variable domain (rest looked up from reference TRBV7-2 and TRBJ1-5): GAGVSQSPSNKVTEKGKDVELRCDPISGHTALYWYRQSLGQGLEFLIYFQGNSAPDKSGLPSDRFSAERTGGSVSTLTIQRTQQEDSAVYLCASSLEGTSGNQPQHFGDGTRLSIL.

The gene calls are TRBV5-1 and TRBJ2-1, with D possibly being TRBD1 (5 bases). Germline V lookup: CDR1 SGHRS, CDR2 YFSETQ. Trimming left V 4 bases short and J 0 bases short, with 17 bases between. The CDR3 runs 17 residues. The CDR3: CASSVGPQESSYNEQFF. Here the CDR3 DNA reads TGCGCCAGCAGCGTAGGACCACAGGAAAGCTCCTACAATGAGCAGTTCTTC.

The chain carries TRBV7-3 and TRBJ2-5, with 8 bases lining up with TRBD1. Germline V gene lookup returns CDR1 SGHTA and CDR2 FQGTGA. The CDR3 spans 15 residues. V trimming: 3 bases; J trimming: 4 bases; junction bases outside the gene matches: 7. CDR3: CASSFRGQAGETQYF. The CDR3 DNA is TGTGCCAGCAGCTTCAGGGGGCAAGCAGGAGAGACCCAGTACTTC.